This T cell receptor beta chain was captured by sequencing in a study of PD-1 blockade in mismatch repair-deficient tumors. Overall study: All were previously treated, progressing patients with about 12 mismatch repair-deficient cancer types.

Clones were read by immunoSEQ multiplex PCR, and TCRdb kept only the in-frame ones, dropping some. The table records roughly 38,000 clones, approximately 88% of them present only once. Of note for this clone: The antigen is not known. Sequence at one end of the junction differs from germline and may be a read error.

The CDR3 has 18 amino acids. The germline V gene encodes CDR1 MRHNA and CDR2 SNTAGT. Whole-study results and caveats: Rapid post-treatment expansion, then contraction, generally preceding radiologic response, marked tumor-resident clones.

Mismatch repair deficiency was confirmed in all patients, by PCR or immunohistochemistry. TCRs were sequenced from a few patients responding to pembrolizumab. This material consisted of PBMCs, taken roughly nine months after starting pembrolizumab. The clonotype comes from an adult with mismatch repair-deficient cancer. This chain connects TRBV6-4 to TRBJ1-2, with 11 bases lining up with TRBD1. This CDR3 reads CASSDSWTGGSAVYGHTF. The CDR3 DNA is TGTGCCAGCAGTGACTCTTGGACAGGGGGCTCCGCCGTCTATGGCCACACCTTC.